The entry below describes one TCR beta chain. Its antigen remains undetermined. The record has no base qualities; no much larger clone is one base away. TCRdb lists the instrument as Illumina NovaSeq 6000. Synthesis of TCR cDNA relied on 5'RACE template switching, a step that introduced a universal primer site along with unique molecular identifiers. cDNA synthesis was primed from both the TCR alpha and TCR beta constant segments. Libraries were amplified in two PCR steps, with sample barcodes and sequencing adapters added in the second step. Sequencing of the libraries was done on either Illumina HiSeq 2500 (2x100 bp) or NovaSeq (2x150 bp). As for the authors' bioinformatics: Reads were demultiplexed and collapsed into UMI consensus sequences with MIGEC, and V(D)J alignment was performed with MiXCR. Using edgeR on replicate PBMC samples, clonotypes were called vaccine-responding if FDR was below 0.01 and the log2 fold change was above 5 up to day 15. Bulk clonotypes were assigned CD4 or CD8 identity according to which sequenced CD4 or CD8 repertoire held them at higher abundance. The raw public data were reprocessed by TCRdb itself: fastp quality trimming at Q25, MiXCR clonotype calling, in-frame beta chains only. Every CDR3 protein is listed once, alongside the most common genes and DNA of its rows. It is TCRdb's table, rather than the study itself, that gives the V and J calls and clone size. This sample comprises 280,000 or so distinct CDR3 sequences, less than 9.5% of them detected only once. Over 3% of the sample rests with the top ten.

Taken with the paper, the label for treatment or condition translates to: live attenuated yellow fever vaccine strain. A standard Ficoll-Paque protocol was used to isolate PBMCs from peripheral blood. Dynabeads CD4 and CD8 positive selection kits were used to isolate the CD4 and CD8 T-cell fractions. TriZol was used to extract RNA from bulk PBMCs, CD4 and CD8 fractions, and dextramer-positive and dextramer-negative fractions. The sample belongs to a study of T cells after yellow fever vaccination (dated by TCRdb to the late 2010s). Regarding the complete study: The SMART-Seq v4 Ultra Low Input RNA kit was used to prepare libraries from fractions with low cell numbers. Blood samples were taken at several timepoints before and after primary and secondary immunization, and bulk PBMC replicates and cell subsets were isolated. Two healthy male donors, one aged 18 to 29 and one aged 30 to 40 years, were included in the cohort. To follow T-cell clones before and after both primary and booster YFV17D yellow fever vaccination, bulk TCR alpha and beta repertoires underwent longitudinal sequencing.

Findings and caveats that apply to the study as a whole: FACS-sorted repertoires could contain abundant contaminating clonotypes from the bulk population, so computational filtering was required. After the booster, most clones that had expanded after primary vaccination were detected again (over 95% of CD4 and about 88% of CD8), suggesting broad maintenance of memory. The secondary T-cell response was found to be weaker but faster than the primary response, with a peak reached on day 5 rather than on day 15. A small share of clonotypes was detected in both CD4 and CD8 compartments, with the overlap likely arising from convergent recombination. The study included only a couple of donors, which limits how far the findings can be generalized.

CDR3 length: 13 amino acids, cysteine to phenylalanine. CDR3 DNA is the only sequence kept; it has 39 bases, read in frame from the first base. V drops 3 bases and J drops 0 bases, leaving 5 bases in between. Taken from the germline V gene (reference sequence), the CDR1 and CDR2 loops are LNHDA and SQIVND. The specimen comprised CD4+ T cells sorted from PBMCs, sampled 5 days after the yellow fever booster vaccination. The chain was built from TRBV19 and TRBJ1-1; the D gene is not confidently resolved. The TCR originated in a man between 18 and 29 years old who received the YFV17D yellow fever vaccine. The CDR3 reads as follows: CASSIRVNTEAFF. The nucleotides read TGTGCCAGTAGTATTAGGGTGAACACTGAAGCTTTCTTT.